Listed below are T cell receptor beta chains from one sample, sequenced in a study of T cell repertoires in cytomegalovirus infection. One entry per CDR3 protein, called by TCRdb with MiXCR from the reads. The sample lists around 500,000 distinct CDR3 sequences; about 39% were seen once. Antigens of these TCRs are unknown. The sequencing used cultured PBMCs, collected from culture after CMV antigen stimulation. The receptors come from a human donor in good health (CMV status not recorded). Some clones in this sample may be carry-over from other donors' samples. Each CDR3 is given with its conserved first and last residue. Each record gives: V gene, CDR3 protein.

v_call: TRBV6-5; cdr3_aa: CASSRTTHHGYTF
v_call: TRBV4-1; cdr3_aa: CASSPPFGGSYGYTF
v_call: TRBV20-1; cdr3_aa: CSARDWANQETQYF
v_call: TRBV7-6; cdr3_aa: CASSFRQGLTEQYF
v_call: TRBV7-2; cdr3_aa: CASSSGNAPDTQYF
v_call: TRBV15; cdr3_aa: CATSETRGLEQYF
v_call: TRBV12-3/TRBV12-4; cdr3_aa: CASSGQGAGDTQYF
v_call: TRBV7-2; cdr3_aa: CASSLRTSYEQYF
v_call: TRBV6-2/TRBV6-3; cdr3_aa: CASSYMRVKEGDNEQFF
v_call: TRBV7-6; cdr3_aa: CASSHGNEQYF